The clone carrying this T cell receptor (beta chain) has only a few counts. Time point in this sample: patch test 2, 6 weeks after DPC sensitization. The treatment is: therapeutic diphenylcyclopropenone sensitization with weekly scalp DPC. V lost 4 bases to trimming and J lost 10 bases, with 13 bases between them. The CDR3 spans 13 residues. MiXCR was run by TCRdb on the RACE reads, yielding one entry per CDR3 protein. The table has around 360,000 distinct CDR3 sequences, about 6% seen once. The entry originates in a study of human T cells and chemical hapten exposure. This sample comprised whole blood, obtained in connection with sensitization to the hapten diphenylcyclopropenone (DPC). The source is a woman younger than 30 with alopecia areata. Some clones in this sample may be carry-over from other donors' samples. The chain links TRBV12-3 or TRBV12-4 to TRBJ1-4; D is possibly TRBD1 (6 bases). The CDR3 DNA reads TGTGCCAGCAGTTCCGGACAGAATCGAAAACTGTTTTTT. As protein: CASSSGQNRKLFF.